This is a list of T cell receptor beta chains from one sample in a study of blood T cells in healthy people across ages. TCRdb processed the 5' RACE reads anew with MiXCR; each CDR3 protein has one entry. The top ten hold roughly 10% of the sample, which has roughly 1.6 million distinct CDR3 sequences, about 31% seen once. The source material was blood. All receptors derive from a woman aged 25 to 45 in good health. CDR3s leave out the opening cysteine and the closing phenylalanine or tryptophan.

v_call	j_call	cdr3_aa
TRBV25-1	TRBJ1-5	AGSERSAAEQPQH
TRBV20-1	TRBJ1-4	SARGDKGEKLF
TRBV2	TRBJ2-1	ASSEKGTSFNEQF
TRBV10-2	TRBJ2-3	ASSDGTLEADTQY
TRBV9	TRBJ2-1	ASSPGEPENEQF
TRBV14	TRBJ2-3	ASSQDIGGTATQY
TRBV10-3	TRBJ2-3	AIGDGTDTQY
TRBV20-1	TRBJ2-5	SARDPASGGVEQETQY
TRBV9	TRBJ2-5	ASSEDRETQY
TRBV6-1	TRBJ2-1	ASSLWPIGQSSYNEQF
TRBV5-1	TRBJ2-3	ASSWGQGEDTQY
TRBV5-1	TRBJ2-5	ASSLGVRAGSQGTQY
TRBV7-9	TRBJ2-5	ASSLGGQLYSSWKETQY
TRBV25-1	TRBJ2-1	ASSERSGPINEQF
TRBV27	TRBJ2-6	ASSLLGGNGANVLT
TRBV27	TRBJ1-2	ASSFGRFSYGYT
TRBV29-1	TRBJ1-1	SVESEQGTEAF
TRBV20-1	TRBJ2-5	SARPPQETQY
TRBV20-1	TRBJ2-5	SALRPGQETQY
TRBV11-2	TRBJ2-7	ASSIVSGGSMNEQY
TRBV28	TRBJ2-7	ASSLGGTGGYEQY
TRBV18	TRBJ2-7	ASSPRRPQSNEQY
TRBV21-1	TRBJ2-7	ASSGFDESGTEDYEQY
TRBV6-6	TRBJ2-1	ASSYLIDPGVGGNEQF
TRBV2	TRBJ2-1	ASSPIWENPVDEQF
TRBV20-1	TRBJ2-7	SARDLAVAGYEQY
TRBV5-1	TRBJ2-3	ASSLSGPTQY
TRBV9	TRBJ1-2	ASSPEDSSVYGYT
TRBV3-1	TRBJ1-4	ASSPEYKGRRSEKLF
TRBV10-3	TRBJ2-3	AISESASGGGTDTQY
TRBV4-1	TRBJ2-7	ASSQPLAGGSYEQY
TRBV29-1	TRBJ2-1	SVEYQRGGLKSYNEQF
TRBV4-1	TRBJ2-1	ASSQDVVSAYNEQF
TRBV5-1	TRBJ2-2	ASSLWPGDGELF
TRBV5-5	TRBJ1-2	ASSLGGKPQPT
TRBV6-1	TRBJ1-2	ASRPTRVYT
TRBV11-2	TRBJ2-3	ASSPNWGPPPTDTQY
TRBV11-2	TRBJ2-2	ASSLSLSKDGELF
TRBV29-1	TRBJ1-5	SVLTDSNQPQH
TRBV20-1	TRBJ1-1	SASTGGSRTEAF
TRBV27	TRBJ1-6	ATAWAGDINSPLH
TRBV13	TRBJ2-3	ASSLREGASSPDTQY
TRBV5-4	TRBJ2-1	ASSSEDGYNEQF
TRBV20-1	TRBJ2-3	SARRQASTDTQY
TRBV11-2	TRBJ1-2	ASSLNRGMRGYT
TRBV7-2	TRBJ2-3	ASSFAQGSDTQY
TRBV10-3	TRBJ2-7	AISGQPGSESSYEQY
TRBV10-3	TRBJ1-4	ATSDRNEKLF
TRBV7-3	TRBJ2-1	ASSPRTSGISSYNEQF
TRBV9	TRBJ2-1	ASSSHRLAGELYNEQF
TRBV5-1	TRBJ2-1	ASSSSGGDNEQF
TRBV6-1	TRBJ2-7	ASITTLGKGANEQY
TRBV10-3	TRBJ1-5	AIFEPTGNQPQH
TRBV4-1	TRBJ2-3	ASSPPGTGGSADTQY
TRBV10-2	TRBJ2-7	ATARDNYEQY